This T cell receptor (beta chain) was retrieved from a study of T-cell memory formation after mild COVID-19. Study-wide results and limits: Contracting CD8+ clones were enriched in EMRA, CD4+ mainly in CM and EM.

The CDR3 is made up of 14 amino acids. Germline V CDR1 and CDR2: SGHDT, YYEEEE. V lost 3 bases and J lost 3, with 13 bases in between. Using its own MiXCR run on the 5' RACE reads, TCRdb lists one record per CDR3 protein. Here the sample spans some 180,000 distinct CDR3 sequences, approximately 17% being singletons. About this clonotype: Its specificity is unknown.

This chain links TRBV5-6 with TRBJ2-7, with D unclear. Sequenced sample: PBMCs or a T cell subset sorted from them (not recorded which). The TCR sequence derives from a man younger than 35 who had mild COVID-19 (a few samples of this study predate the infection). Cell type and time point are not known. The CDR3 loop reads CASSSLDGRYEQYV. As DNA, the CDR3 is TGTGCCAGCAGCTCTCTTGACGGGCGCTACGAGCAGTACGTC.